The 16 T cell receptor beta chains reported below all come from one sample, sequenced in a study of monozygotic twins with inflammatory bowel disease. For each CDR3 protein, TCRdb gives one entry from its re-call of the 5' RACE reads, without DNA. The ten top clones account for about 2.3%, within a sample of about 450,000 distinct CDR3 sequences. Input material: blood. Receptor source: a human donor with ulcerative colitis or Crohn's disease, or a healthy co-twin of an affected twin (not recorded which).

This sequence joins TRBV7-3 and TRBJ2-3; the TRBD1 assignment by TCRdb is unverifiable without DNA. CDR3 length: 16 amino acids. Germline V gives CDR1 SGHTA, CDR2 FQGTGA. CDR3 protein: CASSLNGDRAADTQYF.

The rearrangement joins TRBV9 to TRBJ1-1. Germline CDR1 is SGDLS and CDR2 is YYNGEE. There are 13 residues in the CDR3. CDR3 loop: CASSVIEDTEAFF.

The chain joins TRBV19 to TRBJ1-5. Germline CDR1 and CDR2: LNHDA and SQIVND (reference sequence). The CDR3 covers 15 residues. CDR3 amino acids: CASSLRVQTNQPQHF.

This rearrangement joins TRBV4-3 to TRBJ2-7. This CDR3 spans 13 amino acids. Germline-derived CDR1 and CDR2 are LGHNA and YSLEER. CDR3 sequence: CASSQDSSYEQYF.

The chain couples TRBV7-3 to TRBJ2-3; without DNA, the TCRdb call of TRBD2 cannot be checked. Germline CDR1 SGHTA, CDR2 FQGTGA. The CDR3 spans 16 residues. The CDR3 protein is CASSFGVAGGIDTQYF.

This sequence joins TRBV7-8 and TRBJ1-1. Germline V lookup: CDR1 SGHVS, CDR2 FQNEAQ. The length of the CDR3 is 11 residues. This CDR3 is CASSLGTQTFF.

The chain combines TRBV7-9 with TRBJ2-1; checking the TCRdb D call of TRBD1 is not possible without DNA. CDR3 size: 14 residues. From germline, CDR1 is SEHNR and CDR2 FQNEAQ (reference sequence). CDR3 protein: CASSPTQGTHEQFF.

The V gene is TRBV7-2, the J gene TRBJ1-5; TCRdb picks TRBD1, but there is no DNA to check that call. The CDR3 loop spans 16 amino acids. CDR1 and CDR2 (germline): SGHTA, FQGNSA. The CDR3 reads CASSPRGLGSNQPQHF. The entire variable domain, with the rest obtained from reference TRBV7-2 and TRBJ1-5, is as follows: GAGVSQSPSNKVTEKGKDVELRCDPISGHTALYWYRQSLGQGLEFLIYFQGNSAPDKSGLPSDRFSAERTGGSVSTLTIQRTQQEDSAVYLCASSPRGLGSNQPQHFGDGTRLSIL.

The CDR3 sequence is CASSFRGSSSNQPQHF. This sequence joins TRBV5-6 and TRBJ1-5. Per germline, CDR1 SGHDT and CDR2 YYEEEE. CDR3 length: 16 amino acids.

The V call is TRBV14, the J call TRBJ2-5; with no DNA, the TCRdb D assignment of TRBD2 cannot be verified. This CDR3 contains 17 residues. Germline loops: CDR1 SGHDN, CDR2 FVKESK. The CDR3 reads CASSQELTSVIQETQYF.

V is TRBV4-2 and J is TRBJ2-5. The CDR3 is made up of 15 amino acids. Germline V gene lookup returns CDR1 LGHNA and CDR2 YNFKEQ. CDR3: CASSQGNYYQETQYF.

The J gene is TRBJ2-2, the V gene TRBV7-2; TCRdb's D call of TRBD1 is untestable without DNA. The CDR3 contains 14 residues. Per the germline V gene, CDR1 is SGHTA and CDR2 is FQGNSA. The CDR3 reads CASSWGQNTGELFF.

V is TRBV5-1 and J is TRBJ2-3; TCRdb's D gene call, TRBD2, goes unchecked for lack of DNA. This CDR3 is 15 amino acids long. CDR1 SGHRS and CDR2 YFSETQ come from the germline V gene. The CDR3 is CASNRLAGGADTQYF.

V gene TRBV12-3 or TRBV12-4 combines with J gene TRBJ2-7; TCRdb designates TRBD1, a call that cannot be tested without DNA. The CDR3 sequence is 12 residues long. The CDR3 spells CASSVRAGEQYF.

The chain couples TRBV29-1 to TRBJ2-1; the TRBD1 assignment by TCRdb is unverifiable without DNA. This CDR3 spans 14 amino acids. CDR1 is SQVTM, CDR2 ANQGSEA, per germline. CDR3 residues: CSVVRSGGLNEQFF.

V is TRBV20-1 and J is TRBJ2-1; without DNA, the TCRdb call of TRBD2 cannot be checked. The CDR3 covers 13 residues. CDR1 and CDR2 (germline): DFQATT, SNEGSKA (reference sequence). CDR3 protein: CSADRLGDNEQFF.